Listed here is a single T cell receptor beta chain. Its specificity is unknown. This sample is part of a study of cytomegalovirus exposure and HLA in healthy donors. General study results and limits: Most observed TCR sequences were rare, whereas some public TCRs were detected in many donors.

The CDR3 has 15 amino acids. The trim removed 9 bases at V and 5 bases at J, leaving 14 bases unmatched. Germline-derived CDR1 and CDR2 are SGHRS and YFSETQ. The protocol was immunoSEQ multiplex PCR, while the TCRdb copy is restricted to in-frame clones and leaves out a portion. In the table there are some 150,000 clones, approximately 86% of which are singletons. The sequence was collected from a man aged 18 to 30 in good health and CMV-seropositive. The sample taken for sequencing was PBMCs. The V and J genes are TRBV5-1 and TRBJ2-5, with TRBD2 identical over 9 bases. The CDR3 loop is CATRGSGSHAETQYF. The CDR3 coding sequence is TGCGCCACCAGGGGTAGCGGGAGCCATGCGGAGACCCAGTACTTC.